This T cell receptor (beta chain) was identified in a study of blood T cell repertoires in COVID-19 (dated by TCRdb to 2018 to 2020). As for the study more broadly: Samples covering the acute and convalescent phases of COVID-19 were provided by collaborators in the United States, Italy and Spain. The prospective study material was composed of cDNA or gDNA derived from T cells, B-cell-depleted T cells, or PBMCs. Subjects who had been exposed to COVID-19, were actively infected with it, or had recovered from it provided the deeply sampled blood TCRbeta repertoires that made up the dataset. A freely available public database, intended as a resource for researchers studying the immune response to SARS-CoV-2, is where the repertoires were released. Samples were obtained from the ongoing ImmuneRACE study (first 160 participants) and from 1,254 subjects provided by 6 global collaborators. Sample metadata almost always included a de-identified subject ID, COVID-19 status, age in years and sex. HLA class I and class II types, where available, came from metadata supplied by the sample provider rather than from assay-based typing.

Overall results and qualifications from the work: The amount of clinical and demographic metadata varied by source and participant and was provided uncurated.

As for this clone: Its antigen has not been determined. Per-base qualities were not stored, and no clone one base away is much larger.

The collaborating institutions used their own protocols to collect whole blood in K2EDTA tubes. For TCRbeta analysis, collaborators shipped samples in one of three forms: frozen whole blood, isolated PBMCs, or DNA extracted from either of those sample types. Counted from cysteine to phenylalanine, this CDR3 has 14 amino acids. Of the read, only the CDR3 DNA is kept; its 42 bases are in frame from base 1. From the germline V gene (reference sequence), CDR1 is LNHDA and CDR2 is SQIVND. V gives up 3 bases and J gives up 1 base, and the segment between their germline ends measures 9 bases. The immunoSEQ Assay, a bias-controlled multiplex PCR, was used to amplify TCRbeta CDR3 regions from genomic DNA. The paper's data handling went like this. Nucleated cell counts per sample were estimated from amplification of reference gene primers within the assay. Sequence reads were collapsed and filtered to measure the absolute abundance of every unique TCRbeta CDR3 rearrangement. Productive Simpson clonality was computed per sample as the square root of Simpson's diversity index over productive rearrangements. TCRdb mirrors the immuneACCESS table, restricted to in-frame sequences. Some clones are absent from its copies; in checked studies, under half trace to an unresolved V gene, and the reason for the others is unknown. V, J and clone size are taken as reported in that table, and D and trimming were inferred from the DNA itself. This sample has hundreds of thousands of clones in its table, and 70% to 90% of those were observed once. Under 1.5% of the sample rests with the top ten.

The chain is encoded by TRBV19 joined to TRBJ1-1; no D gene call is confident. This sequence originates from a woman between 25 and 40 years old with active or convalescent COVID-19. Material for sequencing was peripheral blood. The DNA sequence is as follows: TGTGCCAGTAGTATCTCAGCGGGGAACACTGAAGCTTTCTTT. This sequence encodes CASSISAGNTEAFF.